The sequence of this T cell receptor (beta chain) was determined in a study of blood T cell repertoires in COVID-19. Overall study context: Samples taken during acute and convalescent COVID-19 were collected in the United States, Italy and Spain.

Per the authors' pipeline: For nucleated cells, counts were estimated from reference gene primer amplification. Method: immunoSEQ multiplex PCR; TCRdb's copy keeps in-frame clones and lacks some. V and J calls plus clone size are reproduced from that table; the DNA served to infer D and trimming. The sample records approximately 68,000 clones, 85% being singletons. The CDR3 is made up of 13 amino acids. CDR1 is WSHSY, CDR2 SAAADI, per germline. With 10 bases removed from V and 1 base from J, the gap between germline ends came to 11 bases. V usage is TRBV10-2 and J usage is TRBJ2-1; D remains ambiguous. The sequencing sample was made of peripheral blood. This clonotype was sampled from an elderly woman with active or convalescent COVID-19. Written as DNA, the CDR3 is TGCGCCACCCTAGTCCCATCCTACAATGAGCAGTTCTTC. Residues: CATLVPSYNEQFF.